Sequencing of this T cell receptor beta chain was carried out in a study of T cells expressing NK-cell markers. The overall study: Sorted CD3+CD56-NKG2C+, CD3+CD56+NKG2C+ and CD3+CD56+NKG2C- T cells supplied the TCR beta repertoires.

The CDR3 has 16 amino acids. Germline V gene data show CDR1 as SGHRS and CDR2 as YFSETQ. Points on this clonotype: Its antigen is unknown.

Findings and limits, study-wide: The share of CD8+ T cells held by dominant NKG2C+ clonotypes was roughly 1.0-8% in several donors. These clonotypes additionally ranked first within the CD3+CD56-NKG2C+ fraction of four donors.

With UMIs, 5'RACE template switching was used to make TCR beta cDNA. Following a re-call of the 5' RACE reads, TCRdb has one entry per CDR3 protein and lacks DNA. In total, the table holds 550,000 or so distinct CDR3 sequences. The rearrangement uses TRBV5-1 and TRBJ2-3; TCRdb's D gene call, TRBD2, goes unchecked for lack of DNA. The receptor was isolated from a man younger than 30 in good health. What was sequenced was blood T cells: a sorted CD56 or NKG2C T cell subset, CD4+ or CD8+ T cells, or bulk PBMC T cells (not recorded which). CDR3 residues: CASSLNGQARTDTQYF.